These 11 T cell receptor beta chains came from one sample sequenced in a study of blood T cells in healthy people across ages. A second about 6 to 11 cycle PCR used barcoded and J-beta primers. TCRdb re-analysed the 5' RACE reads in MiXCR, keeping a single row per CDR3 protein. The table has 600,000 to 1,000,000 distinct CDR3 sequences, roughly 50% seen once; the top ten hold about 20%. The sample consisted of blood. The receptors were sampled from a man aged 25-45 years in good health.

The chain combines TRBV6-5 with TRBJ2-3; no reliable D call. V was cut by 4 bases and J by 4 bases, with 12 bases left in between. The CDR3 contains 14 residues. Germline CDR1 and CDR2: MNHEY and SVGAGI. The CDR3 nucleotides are TGTGCCAGCAGTTTCAACCGGGTGCCAGATACGCAGTATTTT. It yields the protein CASSFNRVPDTQYF.

CDR3 sequence reads: CSATPGALDSPLHF. CDR3 bases: TGCAGTGCAACCCCAGGGGCTCTGGATTCACCCCTCCACTTT. The chain is built from TRBV20-1 and TRBJ1-6, with D possibly matching TRBD1 (6 bases). This CDR3 contains 14 residues. Trimming pared 6 bases from V and 8 bases from J, leaving 17 bases between. Germline loops: CDR1 DFQATT, CDR2 SNEGSKA (reference sequence).

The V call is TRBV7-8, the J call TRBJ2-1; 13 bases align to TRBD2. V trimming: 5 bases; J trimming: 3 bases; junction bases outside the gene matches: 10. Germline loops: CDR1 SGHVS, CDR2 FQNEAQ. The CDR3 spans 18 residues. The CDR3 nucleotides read TGTGCCAGCAGCCACGGACTAGCGGGAGACCCCTACTACAATGAGCAGTTCTTC. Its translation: CASSHGLAGDPYYNEQFF.

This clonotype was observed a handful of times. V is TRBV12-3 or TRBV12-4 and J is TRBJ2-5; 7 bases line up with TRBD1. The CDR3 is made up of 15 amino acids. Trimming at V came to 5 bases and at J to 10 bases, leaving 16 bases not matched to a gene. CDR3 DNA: TGTGCCAGCAGTAGCCTCCCGGGACAGCTTAGGGACCAGTACTTC. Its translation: CASSSLPGQLRDQYF.

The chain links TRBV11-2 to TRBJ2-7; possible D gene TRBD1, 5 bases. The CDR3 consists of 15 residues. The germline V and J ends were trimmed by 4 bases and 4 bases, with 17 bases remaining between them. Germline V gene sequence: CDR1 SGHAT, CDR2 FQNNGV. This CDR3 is CASSSWTLWGYEQYF. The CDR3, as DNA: TGTGCCAGCAGCTCGTGGACACTCTGGGGATACGAGCAGTACTTC. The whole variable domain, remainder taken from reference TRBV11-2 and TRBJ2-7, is EAGVAQSPRYKIIEKRQSVAFWCNPISGHATLYWYQQILGQGPKLLIQFQNNGVVDDSQLPKDRFSAERLKGVDSTLKIQPAKLEDSAVYLCASSSWTLWGYEQYFGPGTRLTVT.

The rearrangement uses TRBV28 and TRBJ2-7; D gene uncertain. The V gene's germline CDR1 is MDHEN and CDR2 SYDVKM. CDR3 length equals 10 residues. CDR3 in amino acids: CATEPYEQYF. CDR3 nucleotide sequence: TGTGCTACTGAGCCCTACGAGCAGTACTTC.

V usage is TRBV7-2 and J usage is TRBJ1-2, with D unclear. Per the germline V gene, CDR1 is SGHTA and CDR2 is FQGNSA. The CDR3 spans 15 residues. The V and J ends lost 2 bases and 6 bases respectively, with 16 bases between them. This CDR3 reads CASSLLGQDRNGYTF. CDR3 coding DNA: TGTGCCAGCAGCTTATTAGGGCAGGACCGTAATGGCTACACCTTC. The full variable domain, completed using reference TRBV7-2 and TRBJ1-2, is GAGVSQSPSNKVTEKGKDVELRCDPISGHTALYWYRQSLGQGLEFLIYFQGNSAPDKSGLPSDRFSAERTGGSVSTLTIQRTQQEDSAVYLCASSLLGQDRNGYTFGSGTRLTVV.

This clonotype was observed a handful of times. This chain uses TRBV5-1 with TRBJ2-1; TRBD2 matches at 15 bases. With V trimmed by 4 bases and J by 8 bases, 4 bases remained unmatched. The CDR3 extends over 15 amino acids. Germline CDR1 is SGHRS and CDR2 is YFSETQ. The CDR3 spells CASSQGLAGGDEQFF. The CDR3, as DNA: TGCGCCAGCAGCCAAGGACTAGCGGGAGGGGATGAGCAGTTCTTC.

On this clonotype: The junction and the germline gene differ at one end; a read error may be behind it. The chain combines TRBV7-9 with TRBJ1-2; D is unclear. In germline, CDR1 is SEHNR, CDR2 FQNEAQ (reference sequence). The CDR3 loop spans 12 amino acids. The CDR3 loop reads CANSLSGYGYTF. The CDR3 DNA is TGTGCCAACAGCTTATCCGGTTATGGCTACACCTTC.

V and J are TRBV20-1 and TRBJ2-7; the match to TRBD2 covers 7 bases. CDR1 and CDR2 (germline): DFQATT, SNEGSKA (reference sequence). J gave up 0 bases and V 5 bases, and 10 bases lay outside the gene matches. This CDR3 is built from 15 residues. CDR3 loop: CSAGGRVASSYEQYF. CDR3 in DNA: TGCAGTGCTGGAGGGAGGGTGGCTAGCTCCTACGAGCAGTACTTC.

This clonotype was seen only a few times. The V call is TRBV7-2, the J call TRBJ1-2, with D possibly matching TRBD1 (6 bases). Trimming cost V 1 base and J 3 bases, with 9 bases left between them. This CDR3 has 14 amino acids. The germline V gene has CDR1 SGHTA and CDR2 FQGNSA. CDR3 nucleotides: TGTGCCAGCAGCTTAGATAGACAGGACTATGGCTACACCTTC. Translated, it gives CASSLDRQDYGYTF.